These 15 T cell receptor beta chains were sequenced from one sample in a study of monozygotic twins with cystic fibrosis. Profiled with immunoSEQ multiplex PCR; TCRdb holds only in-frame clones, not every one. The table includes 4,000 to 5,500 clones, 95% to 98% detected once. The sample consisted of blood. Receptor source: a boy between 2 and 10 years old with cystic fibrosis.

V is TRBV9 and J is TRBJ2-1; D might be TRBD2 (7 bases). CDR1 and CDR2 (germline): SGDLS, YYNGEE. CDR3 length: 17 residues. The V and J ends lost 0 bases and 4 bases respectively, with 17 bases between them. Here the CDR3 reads CASSVAGGALMYNEQFF. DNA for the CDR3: TGTGCCAGCAGCGTAGCGGGGGGCGCCTTAATGTACAATGAGCAGTTCTTC.

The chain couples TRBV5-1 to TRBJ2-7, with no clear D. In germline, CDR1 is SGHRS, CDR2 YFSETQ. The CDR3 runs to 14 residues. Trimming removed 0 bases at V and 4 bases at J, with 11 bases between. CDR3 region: CASSLAFPQYEQYF. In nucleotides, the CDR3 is TGCGCCAGCAGCTTGGCCTTCCCACAGTACGAGCAGTACTTC.

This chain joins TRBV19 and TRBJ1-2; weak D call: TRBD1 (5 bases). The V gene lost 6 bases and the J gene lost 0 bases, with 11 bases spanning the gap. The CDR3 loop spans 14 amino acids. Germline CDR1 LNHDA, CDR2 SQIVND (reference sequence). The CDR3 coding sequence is TGTGCCAGTAGCCCACAGGTTTCTAACTATGGCTACACCTTC. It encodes CASSPQVSNYGYTF. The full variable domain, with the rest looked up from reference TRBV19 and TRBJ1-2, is DGGITQSPKYLFRKEGQNVTLSCEQNLNHDAMYWYRQDPGQGLRLIYYSQIVNDFQKGDIAEGYSVSREKKESFPLTVTSAQKNPTAFYLCASSPQVSNYGYTFGSGTRLTVV.

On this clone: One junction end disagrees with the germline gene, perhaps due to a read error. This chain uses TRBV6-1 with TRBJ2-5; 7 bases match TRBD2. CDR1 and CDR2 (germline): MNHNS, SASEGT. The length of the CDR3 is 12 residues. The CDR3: CATGLGVETQYF. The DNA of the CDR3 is TGCGCGACCGGACTAGGCGTGGAGACCCAGTACTTC.

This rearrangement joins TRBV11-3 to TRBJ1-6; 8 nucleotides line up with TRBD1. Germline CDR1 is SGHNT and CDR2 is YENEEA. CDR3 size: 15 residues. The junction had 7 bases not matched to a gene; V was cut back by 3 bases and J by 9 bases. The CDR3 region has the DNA TGTGCCAGCAGCTTGAGCAGGGGGCTCAGTTCACCCCTCCACTTT. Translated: CASSLSRGLSSPLHF.

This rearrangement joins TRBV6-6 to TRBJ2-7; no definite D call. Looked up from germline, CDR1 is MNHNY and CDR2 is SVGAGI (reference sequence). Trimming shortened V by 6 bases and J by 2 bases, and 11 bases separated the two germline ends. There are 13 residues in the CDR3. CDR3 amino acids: CASSTPDAYEQYF. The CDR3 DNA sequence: TGTGCCAGCAGCACCCCCGACGCCTACGAGCAGTACTTC.

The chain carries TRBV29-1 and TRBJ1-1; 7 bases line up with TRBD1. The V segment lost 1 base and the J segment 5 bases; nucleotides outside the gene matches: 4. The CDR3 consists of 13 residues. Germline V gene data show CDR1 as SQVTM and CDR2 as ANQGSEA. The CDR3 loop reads CSVEAGGETEAFF. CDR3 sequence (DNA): TGCAGCGTTGAAGCAGGGGGTGAGACTGAAGCTTTCTTT.

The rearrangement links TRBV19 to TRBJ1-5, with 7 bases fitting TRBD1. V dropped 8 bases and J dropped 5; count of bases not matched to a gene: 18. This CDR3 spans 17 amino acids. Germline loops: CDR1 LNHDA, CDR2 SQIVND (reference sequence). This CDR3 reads CASQPAGAQGRDQPQHF. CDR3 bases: TGTGCCAGTCAACCCGCTGGCGCACAGGGGCGGGATCAGCCCCAGCATTTT.

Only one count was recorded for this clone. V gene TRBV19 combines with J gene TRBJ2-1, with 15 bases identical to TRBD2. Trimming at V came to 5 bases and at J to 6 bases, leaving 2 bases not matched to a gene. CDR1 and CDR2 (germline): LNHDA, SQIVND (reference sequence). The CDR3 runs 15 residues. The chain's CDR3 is CASSSGLAGGNEQFF. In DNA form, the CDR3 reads TGTGCCAGTAGTTCGGGACTAGCGGGGGGCAATGAGCAGTTCTTC.

CDR3 sequence: CATSSGGGAFDEQYF. The CDR3 region has the DNA TGTGCCACCAGCAGTGGCGGGGGGGCCTTCGACGAGCAGTACTTC. The chain uses TRBV15 and TRBJ2-7; 9 bases are a match to TRBD2. CDR3 length: 15 amino acids. Germline V gives CDR1 LNHNV, CDR2 YYDKDF (reference sequence). With V trimmed by 3 bases and J by 5 bases, 8 bases remained unmatched. The full variable domain, in which reference TRBV15 and TRBJ2-7 provide the parts outside the CDR3, is DAMVIQNPRYQVTQFGKPVTLSCSQTLNHNVMYWYQQKSSQAPKLLFHYYDKDFNNEADTPDNFQSRRPNTSFCFLDIRSPGLGDTAMYLCATSSGGGAFDEQYFGPGTRLTVT.

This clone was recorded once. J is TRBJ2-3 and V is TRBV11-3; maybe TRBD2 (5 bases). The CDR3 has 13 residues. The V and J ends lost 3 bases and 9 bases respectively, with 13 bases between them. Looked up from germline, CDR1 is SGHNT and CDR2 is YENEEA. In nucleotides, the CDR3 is TGTGCCAGCAGCTTTATTGCGGCGGGCACGCAGTATTTT. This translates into CASSFIAAGTQYF.

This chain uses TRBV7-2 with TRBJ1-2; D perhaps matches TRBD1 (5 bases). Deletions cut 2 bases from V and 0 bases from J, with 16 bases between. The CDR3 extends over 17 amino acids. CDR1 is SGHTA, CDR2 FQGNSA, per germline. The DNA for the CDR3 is TGTGCCAGCAGCTTACAAAGAGTAGTGGGGGCTAACTATGGCTACACCTTC. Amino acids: CASSLQRVVGANYGYTF.

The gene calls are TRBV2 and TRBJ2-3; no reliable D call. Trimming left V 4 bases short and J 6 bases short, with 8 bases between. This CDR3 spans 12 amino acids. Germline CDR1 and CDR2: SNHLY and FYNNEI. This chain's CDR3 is CASSAVLDTQYF. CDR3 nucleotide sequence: TGTGCCAGCAGTGCGGTCTTGGATACGCAGTATTTT. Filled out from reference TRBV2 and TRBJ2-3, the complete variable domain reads EPEVTQTPSHQVTQMGQEVILRCVPISNHLYFYWYRQILGQKVEFLVSFYNNEISEKSEIFDDQFSVERPDGSNFTLKIRSTKLEDSAMYFCASSAVLDTQYFGPGTRLTVL.

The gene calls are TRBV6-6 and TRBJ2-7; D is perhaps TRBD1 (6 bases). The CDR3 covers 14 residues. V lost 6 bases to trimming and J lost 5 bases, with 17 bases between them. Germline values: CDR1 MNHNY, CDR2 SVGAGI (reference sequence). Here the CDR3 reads CASSRWGLSDEQYV. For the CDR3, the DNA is TGTGCCAGCAGCCGGTGGGGGCTATCGGACGAGCAGTACGTC.

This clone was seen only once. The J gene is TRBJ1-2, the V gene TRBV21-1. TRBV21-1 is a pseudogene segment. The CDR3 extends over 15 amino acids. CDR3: CASSTNLTQNYGYTF. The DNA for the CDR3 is TGTGCCAGCAGCACGAACTTGACCCAGAACTATGGCTACACCTTC.